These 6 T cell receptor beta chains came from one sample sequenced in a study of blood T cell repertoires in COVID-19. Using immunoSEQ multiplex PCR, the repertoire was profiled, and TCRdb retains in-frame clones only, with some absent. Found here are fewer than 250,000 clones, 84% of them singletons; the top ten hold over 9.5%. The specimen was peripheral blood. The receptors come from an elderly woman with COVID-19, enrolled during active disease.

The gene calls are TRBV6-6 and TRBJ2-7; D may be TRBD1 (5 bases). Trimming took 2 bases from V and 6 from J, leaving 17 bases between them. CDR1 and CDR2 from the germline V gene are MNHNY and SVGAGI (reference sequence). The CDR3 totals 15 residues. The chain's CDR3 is CASSYDRQDTTEQYF. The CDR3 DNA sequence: TGTGCCAGCAGTTACGATAGGCAGGACACCACCGAGCAGTACTTC.

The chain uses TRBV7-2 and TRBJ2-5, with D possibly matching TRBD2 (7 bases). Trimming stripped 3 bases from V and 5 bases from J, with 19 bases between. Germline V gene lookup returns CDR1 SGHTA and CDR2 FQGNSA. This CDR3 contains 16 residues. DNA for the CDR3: TGTGCCAGCAGCTTGAGGGGGGGCGCAAGGGAGGAGACCCAGTACTTC. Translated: CASSLRGGAREETQYF.

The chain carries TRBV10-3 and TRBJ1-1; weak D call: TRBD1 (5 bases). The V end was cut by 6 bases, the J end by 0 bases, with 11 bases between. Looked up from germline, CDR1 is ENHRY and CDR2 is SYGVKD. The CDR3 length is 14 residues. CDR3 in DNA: TGTGCCATCAGATCGACAGCGATGAACACTGAAGCTTTCTTT. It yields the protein CAIRSTAMNTEAFF.

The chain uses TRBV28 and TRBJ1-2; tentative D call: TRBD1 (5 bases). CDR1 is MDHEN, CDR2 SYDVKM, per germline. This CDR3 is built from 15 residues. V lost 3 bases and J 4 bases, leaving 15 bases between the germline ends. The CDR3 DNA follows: TGTGCCAGCAGTTTTAGGAGCAGGGTGTCCTATGGCTACACCTTC. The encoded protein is CASSFRSRVSYGYTF.

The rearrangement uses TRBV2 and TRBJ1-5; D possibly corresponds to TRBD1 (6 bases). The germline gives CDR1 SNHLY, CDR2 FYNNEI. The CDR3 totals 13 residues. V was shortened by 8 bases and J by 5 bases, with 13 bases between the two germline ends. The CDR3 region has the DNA TGTGCCAGCGTACAGGGCAGGGATCAGCCCCAGCATTTT. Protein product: CASVQGRDQPQHF.

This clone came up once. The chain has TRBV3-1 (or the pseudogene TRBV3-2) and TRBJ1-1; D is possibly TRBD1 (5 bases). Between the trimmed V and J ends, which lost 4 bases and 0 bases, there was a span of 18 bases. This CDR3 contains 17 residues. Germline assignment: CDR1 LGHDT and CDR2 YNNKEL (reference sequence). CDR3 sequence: CASSPLRGGTLNTEAFF. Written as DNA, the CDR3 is TGTGCCAGCAGCCCCCTGAGGGGAGGAACTTTGAACACTGAAGCTTTCTTT.